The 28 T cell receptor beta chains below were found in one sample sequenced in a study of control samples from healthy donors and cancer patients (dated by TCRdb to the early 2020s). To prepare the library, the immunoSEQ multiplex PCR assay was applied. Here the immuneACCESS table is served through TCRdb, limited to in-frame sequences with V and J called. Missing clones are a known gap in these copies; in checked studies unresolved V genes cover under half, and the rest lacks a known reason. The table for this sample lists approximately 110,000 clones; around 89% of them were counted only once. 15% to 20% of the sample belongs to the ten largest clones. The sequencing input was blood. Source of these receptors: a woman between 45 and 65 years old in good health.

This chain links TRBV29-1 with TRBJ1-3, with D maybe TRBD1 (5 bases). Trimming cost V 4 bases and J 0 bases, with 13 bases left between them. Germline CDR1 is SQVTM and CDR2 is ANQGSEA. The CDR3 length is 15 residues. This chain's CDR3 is CSVVYVGVSGNTIYF. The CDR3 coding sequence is TGCAGCGTTGTTTATGTAGGGGTCTCTGGAAACACCATATATTTT.

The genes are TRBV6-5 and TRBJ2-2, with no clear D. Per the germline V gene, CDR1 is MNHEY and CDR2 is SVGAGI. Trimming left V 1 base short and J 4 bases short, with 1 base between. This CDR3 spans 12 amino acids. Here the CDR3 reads CASSYFTGELFF. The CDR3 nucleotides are TGTGCCAGCAGTTACTTCACCGGGGAGCTGTTTTTT.

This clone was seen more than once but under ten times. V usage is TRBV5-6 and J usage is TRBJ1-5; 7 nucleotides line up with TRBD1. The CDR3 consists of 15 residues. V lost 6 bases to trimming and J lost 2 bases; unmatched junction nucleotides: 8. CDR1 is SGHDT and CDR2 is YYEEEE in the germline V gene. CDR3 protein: CASNRQGRGNQPQHF. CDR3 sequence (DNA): TGTGCCAGCAACCGACAGGGTAGGGGCAATCAGCCCCAGCATTTT.

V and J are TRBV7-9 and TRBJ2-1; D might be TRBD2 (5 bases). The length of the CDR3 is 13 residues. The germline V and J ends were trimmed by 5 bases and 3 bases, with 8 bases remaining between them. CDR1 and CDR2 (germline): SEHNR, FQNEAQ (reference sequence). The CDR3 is CASSPTSYNEQFF. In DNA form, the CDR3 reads TGTGCCAGCAGCCCAACTAGCTACAATGAGCAGTTCTTC.

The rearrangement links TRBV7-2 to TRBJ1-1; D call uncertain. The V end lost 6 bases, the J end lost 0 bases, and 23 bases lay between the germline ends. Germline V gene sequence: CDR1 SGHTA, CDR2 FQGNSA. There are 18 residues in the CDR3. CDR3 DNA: TGTGCCAGCAGAGAGCTGGGCCGTGATTACAGCATGAACACTGAAGCTTTCTTT. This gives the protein CASRELGRDYSMNTEAFF. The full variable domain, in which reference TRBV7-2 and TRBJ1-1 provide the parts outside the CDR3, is GAGVSQSPSNKVTEKGKDVELRCDPISGHTALYWYRQSLGQGLEFLIYFQGNSAPDKSGLPSDRFSAERTGGSVSTLTIQRTQQEDSAVYLCASRELGRDYSMNTEAFFGQGTRLTVV.

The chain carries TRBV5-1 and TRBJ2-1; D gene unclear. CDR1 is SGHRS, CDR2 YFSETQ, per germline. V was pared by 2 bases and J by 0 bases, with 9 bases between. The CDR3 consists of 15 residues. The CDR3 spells CASSFLPSSYNEQFF. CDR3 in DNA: TGCGCCAGCAGCTTCCTCCCCTCCTCCTACAATGAGCAGTTCTTC.

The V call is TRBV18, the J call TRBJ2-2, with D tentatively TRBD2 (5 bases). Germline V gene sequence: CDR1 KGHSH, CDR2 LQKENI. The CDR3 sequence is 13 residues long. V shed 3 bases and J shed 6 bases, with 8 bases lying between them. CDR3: CASSPQAAGELFF. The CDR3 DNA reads TGTGCCAGCTCACCCCAAGCGGCCGGGGAGCTGTTTTTT.

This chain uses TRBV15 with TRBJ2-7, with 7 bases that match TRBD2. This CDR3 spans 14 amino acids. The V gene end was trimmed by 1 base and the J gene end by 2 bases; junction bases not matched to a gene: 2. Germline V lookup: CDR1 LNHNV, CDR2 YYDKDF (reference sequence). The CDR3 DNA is TGTGCCACCAGCAGAGGAGGGACTACCTACGAGCAGTACGTC. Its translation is CATSRGGTTYEQYV.

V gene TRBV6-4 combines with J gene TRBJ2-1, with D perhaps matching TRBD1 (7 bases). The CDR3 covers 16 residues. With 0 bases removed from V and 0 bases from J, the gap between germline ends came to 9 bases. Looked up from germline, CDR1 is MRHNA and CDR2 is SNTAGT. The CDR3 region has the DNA TGTGCCAGCAGTGACTCCAGGGGGGACTCCTACAATGAGCAGTTCTTC. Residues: CASSDSRGDSYNEQFF.

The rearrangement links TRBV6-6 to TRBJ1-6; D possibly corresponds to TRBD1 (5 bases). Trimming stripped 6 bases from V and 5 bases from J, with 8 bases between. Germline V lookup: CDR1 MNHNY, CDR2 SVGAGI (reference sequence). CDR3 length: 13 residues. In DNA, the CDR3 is TGTGCCAGCAGGGGGGAGGATAATTCACCCCTCCACTTT. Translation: CASRGEDNSPLHF.

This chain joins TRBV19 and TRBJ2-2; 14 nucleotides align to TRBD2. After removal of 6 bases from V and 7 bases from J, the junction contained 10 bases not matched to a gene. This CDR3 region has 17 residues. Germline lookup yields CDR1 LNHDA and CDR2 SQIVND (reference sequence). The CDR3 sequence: CASRARGLAGDVGELFF. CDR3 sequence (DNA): TGTGCCAGTAGGGCCCGGGGACTAGCGGGAGATGTCGGGGAGCTGTTTTTT.

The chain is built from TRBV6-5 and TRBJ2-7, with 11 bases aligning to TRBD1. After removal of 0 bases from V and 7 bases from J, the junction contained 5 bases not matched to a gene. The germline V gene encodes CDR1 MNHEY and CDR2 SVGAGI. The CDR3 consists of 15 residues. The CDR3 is CASSYSRTGGGEQYF. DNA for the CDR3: TGTGCCAGCAGTTACTCCAGGACAGGGGGCGGTGAGCAGTACTTC.

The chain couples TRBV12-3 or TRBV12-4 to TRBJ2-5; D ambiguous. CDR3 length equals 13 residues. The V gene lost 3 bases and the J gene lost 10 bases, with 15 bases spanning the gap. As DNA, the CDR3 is TGTGCCAGCAGTTTCGGTAAACCAGGTAGCCAGTACTTC. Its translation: CASSFGKPGSQYF.

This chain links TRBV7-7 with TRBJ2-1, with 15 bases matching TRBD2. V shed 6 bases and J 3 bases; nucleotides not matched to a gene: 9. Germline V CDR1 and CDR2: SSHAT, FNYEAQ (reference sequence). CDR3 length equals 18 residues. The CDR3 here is CASRPLGLAGGVYNEQFF. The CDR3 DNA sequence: TGTGCCAGCAGGCCCCTCGGACTAGCGGGGGGGGTCTACAATGAGCAGTTCTTC.

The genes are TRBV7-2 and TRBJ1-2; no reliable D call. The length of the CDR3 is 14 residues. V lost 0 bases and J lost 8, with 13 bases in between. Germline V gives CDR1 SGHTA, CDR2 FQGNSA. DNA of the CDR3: TGTGCCAGCAGCTTAGCGACTACCACCTGGGGCTACACCTTC. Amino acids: CASSLATTTWGYTF.

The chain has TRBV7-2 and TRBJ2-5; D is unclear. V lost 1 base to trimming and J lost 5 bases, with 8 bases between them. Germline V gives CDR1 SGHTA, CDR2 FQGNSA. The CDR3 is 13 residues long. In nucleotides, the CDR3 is TGTGCCAGCAGCTTAGTTAGTCGGGAGACCCAGTACTTC. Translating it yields CASSLVSRETQYF.

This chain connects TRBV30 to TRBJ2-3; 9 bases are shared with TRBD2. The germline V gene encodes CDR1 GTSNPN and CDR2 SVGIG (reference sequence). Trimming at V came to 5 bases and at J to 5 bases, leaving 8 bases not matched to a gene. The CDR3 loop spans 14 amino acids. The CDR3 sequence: CAWGKRGAQDTQYF. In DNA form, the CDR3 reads TGTGCCTGGGGGAAGCGGGGGGCCCAAGATACGCAGTATTTT.

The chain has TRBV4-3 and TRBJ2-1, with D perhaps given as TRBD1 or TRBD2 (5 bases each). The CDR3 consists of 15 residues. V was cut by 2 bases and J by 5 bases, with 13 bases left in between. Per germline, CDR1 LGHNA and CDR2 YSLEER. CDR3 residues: CASSQTGTRNNEQFF. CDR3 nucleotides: TGCGCCAGCAGCCAAACGGGGACGAGGAACAATGAGCAGTTCTTC.

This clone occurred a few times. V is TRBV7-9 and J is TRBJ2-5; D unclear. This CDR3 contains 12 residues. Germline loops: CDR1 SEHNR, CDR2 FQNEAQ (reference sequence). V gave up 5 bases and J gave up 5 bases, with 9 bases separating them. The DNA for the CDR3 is TGTGCCAGCAGCGGCCTGGGGGAGACCCAGTACTTC. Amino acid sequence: CASSGLGETQYF.

The chain's CDR3 is CASSPFGTGFEKLFF. CDR3 sequence (DNA): TGCGCCAGCAGCCCTTTTGGGACAGGTTTTGAAAAACTGTTTTTT. The rearrangement joins TRBV4-1 to TRBJ1-4, with TRBD1 identical over 8 bases. Germline V lookup: CDR1 MGHRA, CDR2 YSYEKL. Germline trimming cut 4 bases from V and 7 bases from J; bases unmatched to any gene: 8. The CDR3 has 15 amino acids.

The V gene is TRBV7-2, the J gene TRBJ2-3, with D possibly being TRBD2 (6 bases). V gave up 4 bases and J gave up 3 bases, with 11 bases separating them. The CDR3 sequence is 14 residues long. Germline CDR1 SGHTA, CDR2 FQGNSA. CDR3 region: CASSWGLDTDTQYF. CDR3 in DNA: TGTGCCAGCAGCTGGGGACTCGATACAGATACGCAGTATTTT.

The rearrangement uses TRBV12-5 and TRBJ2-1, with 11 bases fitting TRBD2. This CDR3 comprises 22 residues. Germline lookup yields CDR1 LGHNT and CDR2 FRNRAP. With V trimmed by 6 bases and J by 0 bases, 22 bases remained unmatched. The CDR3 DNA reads TGTGCTAGTGGCTATCGACAGGGTTTTCGACTAGCGGGACCTTCCTCCTACAATGAGCAGTTCTTC. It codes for CASGYRQGFRLAGPSSYNEQFF.

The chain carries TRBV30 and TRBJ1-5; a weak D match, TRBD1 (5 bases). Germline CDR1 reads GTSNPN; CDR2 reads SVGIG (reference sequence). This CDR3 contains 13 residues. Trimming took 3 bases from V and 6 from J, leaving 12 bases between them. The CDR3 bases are TGTGCCTGGAGAGGGGAGGGCGGTCAGCCCCAGCATTTT. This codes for CAWRGEGGQPQHF.

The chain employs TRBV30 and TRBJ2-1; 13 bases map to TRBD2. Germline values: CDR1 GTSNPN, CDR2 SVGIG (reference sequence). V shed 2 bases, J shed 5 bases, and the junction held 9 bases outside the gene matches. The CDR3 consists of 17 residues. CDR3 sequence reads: CAWSFLLTSGGNNEQFF. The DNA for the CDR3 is TGTGCCTGGAGTTTTCTCTTGACTAGCGGGGGGAACAATGAGCAGTTCTTC. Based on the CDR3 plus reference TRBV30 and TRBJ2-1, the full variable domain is SQTIHQWPATLVQPVGSPLSLECTVEGTSNPNLYWYRQAAGRGLQLLFYSVGIGQISSEVPQNLSASRPQDRQFILSSKKLLLSDSGFYLCAWSFLLTSGGNNEQFFGPGTRLTVL.

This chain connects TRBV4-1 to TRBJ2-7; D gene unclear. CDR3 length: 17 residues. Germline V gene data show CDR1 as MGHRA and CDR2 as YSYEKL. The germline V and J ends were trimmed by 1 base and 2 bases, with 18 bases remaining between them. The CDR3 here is CASSQGPAGTVAYEQYF. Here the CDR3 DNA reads TGCGCCAGCAGCCAAGGGCCAGCTGGAACGGTCGCCTACGAGCAGTACTTC.

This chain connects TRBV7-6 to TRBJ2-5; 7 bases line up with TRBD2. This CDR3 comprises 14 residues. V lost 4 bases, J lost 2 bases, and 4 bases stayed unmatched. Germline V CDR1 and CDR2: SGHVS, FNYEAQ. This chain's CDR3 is CASSWIAGQETQYF. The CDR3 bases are TGTGCCAGCAGCTGGATAGCGGGTCAAGAGACCCAGTACTTC.

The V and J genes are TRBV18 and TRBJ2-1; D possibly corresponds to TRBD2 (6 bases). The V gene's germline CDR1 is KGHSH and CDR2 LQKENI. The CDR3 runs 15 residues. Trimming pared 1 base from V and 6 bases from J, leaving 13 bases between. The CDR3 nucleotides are TGTGCCAGCTCACCACTCCCGGGGGACCGCAATGAGCAGTTCTTC. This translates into CASSPLPGDRNEQFF.

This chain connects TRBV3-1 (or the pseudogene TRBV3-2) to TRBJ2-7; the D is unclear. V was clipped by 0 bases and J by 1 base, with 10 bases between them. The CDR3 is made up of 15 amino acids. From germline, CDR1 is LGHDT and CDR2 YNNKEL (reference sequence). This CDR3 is CASSQEKRLSYEQYV. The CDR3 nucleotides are TGTGCCAGCAGCCAAGAGAAGAGGCTGTCCTACGAGCAGTACGTC.